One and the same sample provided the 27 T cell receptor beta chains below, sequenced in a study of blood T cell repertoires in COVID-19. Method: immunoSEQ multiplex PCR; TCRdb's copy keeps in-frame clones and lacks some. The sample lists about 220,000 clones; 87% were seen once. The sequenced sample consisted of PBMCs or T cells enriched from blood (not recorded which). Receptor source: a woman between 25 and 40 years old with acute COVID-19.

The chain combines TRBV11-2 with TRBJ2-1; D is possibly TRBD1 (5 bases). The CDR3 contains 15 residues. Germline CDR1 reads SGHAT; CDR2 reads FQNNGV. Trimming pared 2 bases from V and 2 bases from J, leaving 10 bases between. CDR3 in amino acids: CASSLNRPTYNEQFF. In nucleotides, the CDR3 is TGTGCCAGCAGCTTAAACAGGCCAACCTACAATGAGCAGTTCTTC.

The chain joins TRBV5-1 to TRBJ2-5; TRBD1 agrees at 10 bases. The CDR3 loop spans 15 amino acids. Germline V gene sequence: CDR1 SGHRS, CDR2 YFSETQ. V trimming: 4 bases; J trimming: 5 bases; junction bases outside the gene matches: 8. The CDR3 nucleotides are TGCGCCAGCAGCAAAGGGGACAGGGGATATGAGACCCAGTACTTC. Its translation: CASSKGDRGYETQYF.

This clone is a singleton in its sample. The CDR3 protein is CASSYGTSGSGTQYF. The CDR3 coding sequence is TGTGCCAGCAGTTACGGCACTAGCGGGAGCGGGACCCAGTACTTC. This rearrangement joins TRBV6-5 to TRBJ2-5; 11 bases are shared with TRBD2. V lost 2 bases to trimming and J lost 7 bases; unmatched junction nucleotides: 6. CDR3 length: 15 residues. Germline CDR1 is MNHEY and CDR2 is SVGAGI.

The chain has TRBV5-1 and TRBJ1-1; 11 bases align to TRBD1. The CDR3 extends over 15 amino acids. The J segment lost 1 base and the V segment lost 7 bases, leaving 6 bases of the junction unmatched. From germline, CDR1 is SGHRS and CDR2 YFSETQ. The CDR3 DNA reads TGCGCCAGCGGCGACGGGACAGGGGGGAACACTGAAGCTTTCTTT. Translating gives CASGDGTGGNTEAFF.

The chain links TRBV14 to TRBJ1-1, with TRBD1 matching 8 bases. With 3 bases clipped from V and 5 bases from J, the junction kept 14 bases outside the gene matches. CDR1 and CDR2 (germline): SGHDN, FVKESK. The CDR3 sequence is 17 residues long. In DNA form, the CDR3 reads TGTGCCAGCAGCCACCACCGTCTCAGGGGGCGAGGGACTGAAGCTTTCTTT. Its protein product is CASSHHRLRGRGTEAFF.

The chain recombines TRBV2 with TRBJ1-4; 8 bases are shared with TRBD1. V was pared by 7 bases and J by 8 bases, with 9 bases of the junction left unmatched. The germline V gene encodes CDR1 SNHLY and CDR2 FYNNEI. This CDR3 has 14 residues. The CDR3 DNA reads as TGTGCCAGCACCCCGGACAGGGAAAGCGAAAAACTGTTTTTT. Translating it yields CASTPDRESEKLFF.

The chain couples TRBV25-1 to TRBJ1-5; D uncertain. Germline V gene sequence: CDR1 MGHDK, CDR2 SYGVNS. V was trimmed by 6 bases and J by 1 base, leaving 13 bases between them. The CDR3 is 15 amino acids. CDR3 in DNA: TGTGCCAGCAGAGCTGGCGCCAGGAGCAATCAGCCCCAGCATTTT. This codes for CASRAGARSNQPQHF.

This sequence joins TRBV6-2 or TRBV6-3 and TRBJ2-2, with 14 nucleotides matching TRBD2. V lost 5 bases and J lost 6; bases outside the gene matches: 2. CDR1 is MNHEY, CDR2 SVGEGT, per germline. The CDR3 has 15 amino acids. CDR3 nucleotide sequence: TGTGCCAGCAGTGAGACTAGCGGGGGGGCCGGGGAGCTGTTTTTT. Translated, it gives CASSETSGGAGELFF.

The CDR3 DNA is TGTGCCAGCAGTTACTCGACGGACAGACTCTATGGCTACACCTTC. Amino acids: CASSYSTDRLYGYTF. The chain combines TRBV6-5 with TRBJ1-2, with TRBD1 as a possible D gene (6 bases). Germline V gene data show CDR1 as MNHEY and CDR2 as SVGAGI. The CDR3 covers 15 residues. The V end was cut by 0 bases, the J end by 4 bases, with 12 bases between.

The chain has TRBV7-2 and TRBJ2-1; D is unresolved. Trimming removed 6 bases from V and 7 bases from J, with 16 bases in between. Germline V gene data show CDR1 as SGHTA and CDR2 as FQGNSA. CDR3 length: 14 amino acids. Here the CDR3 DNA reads TGTGCCAGCAGACCCCAAGCTCGGGTTAATGAGCAGTTCTTC. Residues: CASRPQARVNEQFF.

CDR3 nucleotides: TGTGCCAGCAGCTTAGCCGGGGGTAATTCACCCCTCCACTTT. Amino acids: CASSLAGGNSPLHF. The V call is TRBV11-2, the J call TRBJ1-6; D is perhaps TRBD1 (5 bases). V dropped 1 base and J dropped 6 bases, with 7 bases sitting between them. Germline CDR1 reads SGHAT; CDR2 reads FQNNGV. This CDR3 spans 14 amino acids.

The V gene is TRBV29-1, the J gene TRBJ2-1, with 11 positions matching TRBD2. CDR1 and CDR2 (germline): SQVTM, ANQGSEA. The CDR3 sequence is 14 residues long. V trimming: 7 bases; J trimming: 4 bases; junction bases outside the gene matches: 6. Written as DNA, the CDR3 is TGCAGCGCTCCTACTAGCGGGGGATACAATGAGCAGTTCTTC. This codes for CSAPTSGGYNEQFF.

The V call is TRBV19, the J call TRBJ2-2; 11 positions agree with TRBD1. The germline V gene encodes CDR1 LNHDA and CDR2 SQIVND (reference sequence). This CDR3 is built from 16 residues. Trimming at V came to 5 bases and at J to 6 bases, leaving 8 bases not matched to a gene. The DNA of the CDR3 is TGTGCCAGTAGTGCCCCGGGACAGGGGGTCTCCGGGGAGCTGTTTTTT. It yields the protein CASSAPGQGVSGELFF.

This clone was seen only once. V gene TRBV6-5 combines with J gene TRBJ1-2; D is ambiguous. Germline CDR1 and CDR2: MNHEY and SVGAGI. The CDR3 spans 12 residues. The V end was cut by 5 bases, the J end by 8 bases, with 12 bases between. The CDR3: CASSTTEEGYTF. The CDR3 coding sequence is TGTGCCAGCAGTACTACGGAAGAGGGCTACACCTTC.

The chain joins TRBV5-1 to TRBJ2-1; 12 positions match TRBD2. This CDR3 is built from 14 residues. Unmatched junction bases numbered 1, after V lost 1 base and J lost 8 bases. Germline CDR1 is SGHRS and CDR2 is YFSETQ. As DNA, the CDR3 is TGCGCCAGCAGCTTGACTAGCGGGGGGTATGAGCAGTTCTTC. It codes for CASSLTSGGYEQFF.

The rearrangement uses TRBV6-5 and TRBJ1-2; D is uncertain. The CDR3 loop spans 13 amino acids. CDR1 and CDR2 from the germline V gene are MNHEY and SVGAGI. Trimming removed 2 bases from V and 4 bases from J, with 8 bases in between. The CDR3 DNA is TGTGCCAGCAGTTACGGGCAGTCCTATGGCTACACCTTC. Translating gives CASSYGQSYGYTF.

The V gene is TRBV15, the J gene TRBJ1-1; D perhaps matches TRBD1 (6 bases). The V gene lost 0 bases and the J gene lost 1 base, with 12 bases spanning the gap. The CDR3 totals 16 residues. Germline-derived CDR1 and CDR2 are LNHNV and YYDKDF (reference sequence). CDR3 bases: TGTGCCACCAGCAGAGATCCGGGGGGGCGGAACACTGAAGCTTTCTTT. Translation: CATSRDPGGRNTEAFF. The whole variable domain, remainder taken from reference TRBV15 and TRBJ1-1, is DAMVIQNPRYQVTQFGKPVTLSCSQTLNHNVMYWYQQKSSQAPKLLFHYYDKDFNNEADTPDNFQSRRPNTSFCFLDIRSPGLGDTAMYLCATSRDPGGRNTEAFFGQGTRLTVV.

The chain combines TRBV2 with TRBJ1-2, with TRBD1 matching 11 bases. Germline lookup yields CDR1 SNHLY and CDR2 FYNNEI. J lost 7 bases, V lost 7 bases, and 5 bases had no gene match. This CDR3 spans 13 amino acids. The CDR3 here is CASKWTGGSGYTF. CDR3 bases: TGTGCCAGCAAATGGACAGGGGGCTCTGGCTACACCTTC.

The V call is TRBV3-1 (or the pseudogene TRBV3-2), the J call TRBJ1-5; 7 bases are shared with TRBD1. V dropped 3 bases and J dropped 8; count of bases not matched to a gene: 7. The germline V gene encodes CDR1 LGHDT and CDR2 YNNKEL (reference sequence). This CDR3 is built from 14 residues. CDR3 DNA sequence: TGTGCCAGCAGCCAGGGGCAGGGGGGTAAGCCCCAGCATTTT. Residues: CASSQGQGGKPQHF.

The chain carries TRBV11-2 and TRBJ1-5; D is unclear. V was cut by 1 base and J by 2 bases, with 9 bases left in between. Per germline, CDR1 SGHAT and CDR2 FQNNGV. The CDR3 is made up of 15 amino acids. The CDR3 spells CASSLVSGGNQPQHF. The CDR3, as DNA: TGTGCCAGCAGCTTAGTGTCAGGCGGCAATCAGCCCCAGCATTTT.

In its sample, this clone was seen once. The CDR3 spells CASSAYLDFTEAFF. CDR3 bases: TGTGCCAGCAGTGCTTATTTGGACTTCACTGAAGCTTTCTTT. The chain recombines TRBV2 with TRBJ1-1, with no clear D. The CDR3 extends over 14 amino acids. The germline V and J ends were trimmed by 4 bases and 4 bases, with 13 bases remaining between them. From germline, CDR1 is SNHLY and CDR2 FYNNEI.

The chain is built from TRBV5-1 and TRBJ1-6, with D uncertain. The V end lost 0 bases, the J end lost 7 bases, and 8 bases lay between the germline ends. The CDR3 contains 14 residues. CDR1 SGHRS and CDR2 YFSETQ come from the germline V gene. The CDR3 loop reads CASSLDIPNSPLHF. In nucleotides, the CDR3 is TGCGCCAGCAGCTTGGATATCCCCAATTCACCCCTCCACTTT.

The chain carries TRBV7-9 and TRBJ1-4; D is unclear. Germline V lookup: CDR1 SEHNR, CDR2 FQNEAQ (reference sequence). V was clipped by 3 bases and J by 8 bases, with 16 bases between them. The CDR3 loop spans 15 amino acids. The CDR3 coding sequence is TGTGCCAGCAGCTTTAAAGGAGGAGGAGGCGAAAAACTGTTTTTT. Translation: CASSFKGGGGEKLFF.

CDR3 DNA sequence: TGCGCCAGCAGCCATCTGGGGCACACTGAAGCTTTCTTT. It specifies CASSHLGHTEAFF. This chain uses TRBV4-1 with TRBJ1-1; maybe TRBD1 (5 bases). Germline lookup yields CDR1 MGHRA and CDR2 YSYEKL. The CDR3 spans 13 residues. Deletions cut 3 bases from V and 3 bases from J, with 8 bases between.

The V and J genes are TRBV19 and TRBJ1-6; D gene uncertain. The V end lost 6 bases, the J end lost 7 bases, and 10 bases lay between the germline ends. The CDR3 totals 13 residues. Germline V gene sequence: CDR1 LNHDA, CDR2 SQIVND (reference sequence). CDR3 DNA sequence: TGTGCCAGTAGCAATACCGAGAATTCACCCCTCCACTTT. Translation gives CASSNTENSPLHF.

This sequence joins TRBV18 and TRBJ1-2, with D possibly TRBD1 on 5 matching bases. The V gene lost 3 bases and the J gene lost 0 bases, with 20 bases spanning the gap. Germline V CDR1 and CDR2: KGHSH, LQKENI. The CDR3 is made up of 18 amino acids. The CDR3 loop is CASSPLKQAGPTNYGYTF. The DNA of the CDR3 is TGTGCCAGCTCACCCCTGAAGCAGGCGGGACCGACTAACTATGGCTACACCTTC. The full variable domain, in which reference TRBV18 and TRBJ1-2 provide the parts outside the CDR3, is NAGVMQNPRHLVRRRGQEARLRCSPMKGHSHVYWYRQLPEEGLKFMVYLQKENIIDESGMPKERFSAEFPKEGPSILRIQQVVRGDSAAYFCASSPLKQAGPTNYGYTFGSGTRLTVV.

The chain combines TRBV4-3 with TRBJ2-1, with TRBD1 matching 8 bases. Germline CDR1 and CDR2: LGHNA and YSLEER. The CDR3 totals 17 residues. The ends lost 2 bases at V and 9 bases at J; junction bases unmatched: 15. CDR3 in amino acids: CASSQRTGGYLKGEQFF. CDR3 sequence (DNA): TGCGCCAGCAGCCAAAGAACAGGGGGTTATCTCAAAGGTGAGCAGTTCTTC.